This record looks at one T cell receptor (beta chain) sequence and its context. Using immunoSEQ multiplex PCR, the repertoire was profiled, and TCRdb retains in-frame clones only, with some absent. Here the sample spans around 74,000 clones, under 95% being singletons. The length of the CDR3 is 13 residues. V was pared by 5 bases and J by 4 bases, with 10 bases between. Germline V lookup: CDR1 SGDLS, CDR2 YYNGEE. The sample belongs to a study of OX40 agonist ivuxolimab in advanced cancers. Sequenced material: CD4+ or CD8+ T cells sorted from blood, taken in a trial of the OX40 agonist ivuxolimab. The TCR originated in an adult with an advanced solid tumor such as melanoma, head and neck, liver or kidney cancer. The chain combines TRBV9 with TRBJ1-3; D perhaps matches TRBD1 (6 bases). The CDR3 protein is CASRGQLGNTIYF. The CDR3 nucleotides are TGTGCCAGCAGAGGACAGCTCGGAAACACCATATATTTT.